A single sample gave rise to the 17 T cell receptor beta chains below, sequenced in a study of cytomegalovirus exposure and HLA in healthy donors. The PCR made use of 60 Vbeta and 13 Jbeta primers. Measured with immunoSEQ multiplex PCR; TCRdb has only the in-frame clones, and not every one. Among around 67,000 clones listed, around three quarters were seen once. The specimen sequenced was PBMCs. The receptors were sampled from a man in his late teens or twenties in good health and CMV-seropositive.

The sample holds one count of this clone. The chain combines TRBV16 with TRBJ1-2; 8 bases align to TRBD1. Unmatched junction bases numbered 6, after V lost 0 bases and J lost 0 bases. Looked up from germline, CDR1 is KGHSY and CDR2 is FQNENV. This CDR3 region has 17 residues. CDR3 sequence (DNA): TGTGCCAGCAGCCAATCGCTTGGGACAGGAACTAACTATGGCTACACCTTC. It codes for CASSQSLGTGTNYGYTF. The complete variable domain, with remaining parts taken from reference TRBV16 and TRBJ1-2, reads GEEVAQTPKHLVRGEGQKAKLYCAPIKGHSYVFWYQQVLKNEFKFLISFQNENVFDETGMPKERFSAKCLPNSPCSLEIQATKLEDSAVYFCASSQSLGTGTNYGYTFGSGTRLTVV.

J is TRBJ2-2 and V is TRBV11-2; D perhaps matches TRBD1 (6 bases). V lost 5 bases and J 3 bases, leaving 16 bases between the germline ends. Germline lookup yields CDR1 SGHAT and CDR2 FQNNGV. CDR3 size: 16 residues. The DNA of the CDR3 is TGTGCCAGCAGCGGAAGACAGGCCTGGGACACCGGGGAGCTGTTTTTT. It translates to CASSGRQAWDTGELFF.

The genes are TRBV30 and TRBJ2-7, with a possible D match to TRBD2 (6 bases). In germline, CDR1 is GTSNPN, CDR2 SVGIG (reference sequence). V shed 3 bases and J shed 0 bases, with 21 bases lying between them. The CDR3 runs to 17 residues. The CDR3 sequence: CAWSGLPEGRLSYEQYF. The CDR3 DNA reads TGTGCCTGGAGCGGGCTACCGGAGGGGCGCCTCTCCTACGAGCAGTACTTC.

CDR3 bases: TGTTCTTCAGGGCAGAACACTGAAGCTTTCTTT. This translates into CSSGQNTEAFF. This chain links TRBV2 with TRBJ1-1, with a possible D match to TRBD1 (5 bases). This CDR3 has 11 residues. The germline gives CDR1 SNHLY, CDR2 FYNNEI. The full variable domain, in which reference TRBV2 and TRBJ1-1 provide the parts outside the CDR3, is EPEVTQTPSHQVTQMGQEVILRCVPISNHLYFYWYRQILGQKVEFLVSFYNNEISEKSEIFDDQFSVERPDGSNFTLKIRSTKLEDSAMYFCSSGQNTEAFFGQGTRLTVV.

The CDR3 sequence: CASTGSWAGNTIYF. The CDR3 region has the DNA TGTGCCAGCACGGGTTCTTGGGCTGGAAACACCATATATTTT. The chain carries TRBV7-9 and TRBJ1-3, with unresolved D. Germline CDR1 reads SEHNR; CDR2 reads FQNEAQ (reference sequence). CDR3 length: 14 residues. V was cut by 7 bases and J by 2 bases, with 12 bases left in between.

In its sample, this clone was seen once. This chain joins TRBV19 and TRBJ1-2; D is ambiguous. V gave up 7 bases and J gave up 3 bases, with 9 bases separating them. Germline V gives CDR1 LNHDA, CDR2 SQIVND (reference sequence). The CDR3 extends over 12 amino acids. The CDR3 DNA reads TGTGCCAGTATGGCGAGGGACTATGGCTACACCTTC. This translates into CASMARDYGYTF.

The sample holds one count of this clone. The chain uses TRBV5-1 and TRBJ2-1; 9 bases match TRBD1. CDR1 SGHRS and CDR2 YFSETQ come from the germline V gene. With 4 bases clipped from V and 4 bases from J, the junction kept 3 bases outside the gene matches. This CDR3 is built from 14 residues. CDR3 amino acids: CASSPGQGYNEQFF. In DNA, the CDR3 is TGCGCCAGCAGCCCGGGACAGGGTTACAATGAGCAGTTCTTC. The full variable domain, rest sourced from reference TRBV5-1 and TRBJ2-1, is KAGVTQTPRYLIKTRGQQVTLSCSPISGHRSVSWYQQTPGQGLQFLFEYFSETQRNKGNFPGRFSGRQFSNSRSEMNVSTLELGDSALYLCASSPGQGYNEQFFGPGTRLTVL.

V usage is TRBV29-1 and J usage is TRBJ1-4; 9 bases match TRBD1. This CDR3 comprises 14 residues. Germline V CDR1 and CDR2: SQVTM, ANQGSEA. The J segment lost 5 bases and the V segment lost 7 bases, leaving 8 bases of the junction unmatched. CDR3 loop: CSAMMGTGNEKLFF. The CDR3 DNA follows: TGCAGCGCCATGATGGGGACAGGGAATGAAAAACTGTTTTTT.

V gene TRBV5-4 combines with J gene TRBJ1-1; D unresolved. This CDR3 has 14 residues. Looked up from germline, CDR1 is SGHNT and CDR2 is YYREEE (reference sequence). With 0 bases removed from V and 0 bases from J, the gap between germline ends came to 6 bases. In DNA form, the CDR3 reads TGTGCCAGCAGCTTGGGAGTCGTGAACACTGAAGCTTTCTTT. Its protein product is CASSLGVVNTEAFF.

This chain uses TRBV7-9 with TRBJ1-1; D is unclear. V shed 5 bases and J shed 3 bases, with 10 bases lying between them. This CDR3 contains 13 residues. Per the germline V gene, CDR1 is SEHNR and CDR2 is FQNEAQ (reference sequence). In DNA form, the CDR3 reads TGTGCCAGCAGCCTCACAGTTGACACTGAAGCTTTCTTT. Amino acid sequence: CASSLTVDTEAFF.

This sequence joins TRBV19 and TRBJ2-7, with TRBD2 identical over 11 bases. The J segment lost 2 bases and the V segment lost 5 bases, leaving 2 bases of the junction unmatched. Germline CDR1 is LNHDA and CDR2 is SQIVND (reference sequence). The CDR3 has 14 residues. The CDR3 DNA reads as TGTGCCAGTAGTGTAGCGGGGGGGCCCTACGAGCAGTACTTC. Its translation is CASSVAGGPYEQYF.

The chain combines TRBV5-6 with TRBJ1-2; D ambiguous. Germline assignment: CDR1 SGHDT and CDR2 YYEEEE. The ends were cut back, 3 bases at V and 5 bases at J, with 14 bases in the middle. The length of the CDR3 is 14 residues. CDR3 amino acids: CASSSRWMEYGYTF. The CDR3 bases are TGTGCCAGCAGCTCGCGGTGGATGGAATATGGCTACACCTTC.

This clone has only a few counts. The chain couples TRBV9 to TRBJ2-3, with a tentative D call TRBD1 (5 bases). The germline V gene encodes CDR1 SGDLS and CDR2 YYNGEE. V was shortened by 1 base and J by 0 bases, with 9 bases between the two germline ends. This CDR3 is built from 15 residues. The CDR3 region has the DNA TGTGCCAGCAGCGTAACAGGCCCAAGCACAGATACGCAGTATTTT. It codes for CASSVTGPSTDTQYF.

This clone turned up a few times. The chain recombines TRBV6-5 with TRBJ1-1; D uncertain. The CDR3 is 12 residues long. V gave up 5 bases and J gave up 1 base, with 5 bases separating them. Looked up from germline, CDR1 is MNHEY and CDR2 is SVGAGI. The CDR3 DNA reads TGTGCCAGCAGTGCAGGGAACACTGAAGCTTTCTTT. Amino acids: CASSAGNTEAFF.

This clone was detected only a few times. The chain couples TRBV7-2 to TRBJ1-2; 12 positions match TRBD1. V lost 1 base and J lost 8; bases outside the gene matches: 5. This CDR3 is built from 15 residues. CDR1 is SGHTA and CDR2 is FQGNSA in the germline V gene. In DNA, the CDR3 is TGTGCCAGCAGCTTAGACGGGACAGGGGGCAGAGGCTACACCTTC. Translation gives CASSLDGTGGRGYTF.

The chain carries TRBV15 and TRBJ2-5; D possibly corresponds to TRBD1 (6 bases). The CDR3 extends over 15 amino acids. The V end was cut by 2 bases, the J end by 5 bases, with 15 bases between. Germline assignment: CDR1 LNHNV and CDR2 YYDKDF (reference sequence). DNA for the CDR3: TGTGCCACCAGCAGACAGACAGGCCAGGGGGAGACCCAGTACTTC. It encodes CATSRQTGQGETQYF.

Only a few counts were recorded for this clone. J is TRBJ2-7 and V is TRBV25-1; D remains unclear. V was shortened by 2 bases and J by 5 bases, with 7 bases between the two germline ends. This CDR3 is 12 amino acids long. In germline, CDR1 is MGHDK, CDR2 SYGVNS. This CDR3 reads CASSEALHEQYF. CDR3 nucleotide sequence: TGTGCCAGCAGTGAAGCACTCCACGAGCAGTACTTC.